What follows are 25 T cell receptor beta chains derived from one specimen sequenced in a study of follicular helper T cells after annual influenza vaccination (dated by TCRdb to between 2016 and 2019). The library was made by the immunoSEQ multiplex PCR assay. TCRdb carries this immuneACCESS record with in-frame sequences only. Its versions omit some clonotypes, under half of them owing to an unresolved V gene in the studies checked, with the rest unexplained. This sample holds approximately 10,000 clones; roughly 80% were observed only once. The biggest ten clones account for around 0.43% of the sample. The time point label here, explained by the study, means: 2015-2016 season, 7 days after influenza vaccination. The sample consisted of CXCR5+ CD38- circulating T follicular helper cells from blood, taken 7 days after influenza vaccination. Read against the paper, the sample's cell subset or site label means: circulating Tfh, non-naive CD4+CXCR5+PD-1+ (ICOS+CD38+ or ICOS-CD38-). The source of these receptors is an adult who received the influenza vaccine.

This chain links TRBV28 with TRBJ1-3; D uncertain. Looked up from germline, CDR1 is MDHEN and CDR2 is SYDVKM. The CDR3 totals 15 residues. The V end lost 5 bases, the J end lost 0 bases, and 11 bases lay between the germline ends. CDR3 residues: CASSGRSSSGNTIYF. CDR3 nucleotide sequence: TGTGCCAGCAGTGGGCGCTCCTCCTCTGGAAACACCATATATTTT.

The CDR3 sequence is CAWSAQAGKEPSLFF. CDR3 nucleotides: TGTGCCTGGAGCGCGCAGGCAGGGAAGGAACCTTCGCTGTTTTTT. The gene calls are TRBV30 and TRBJ2-2; TRBD1 might be the D (5 bases). Germline CDR1 GTSNPN, CDR2 SVGIG (reference sequence). Trimming cost V 3 bases and J 13 bases, with 24 bases left between them. The CDR3 length is 15 residues. The entire variable domain, with the rest obtained from reference TRBV30 and TRBJ2-2, is as follows: SQTIHQWPATLVQPVGSPLSLECTVEGTSNPNLYWYRQAAGRGLQLLFYSVGIGQISSEVPQNLSASRPQDRQFILSSKKLLLSDSGFYLCAWSAQAGKEPSLFFGEGSRLTVL.

The rearrangement uses TRBV10-3 and TRBJ2-7, with 9 positions matching TRBD2. With V trimmed by 10 bases and J by 5 bases, 12 bases remained unmatched. The CDR3 runs 14 residues. Looked up from germline, CDR1 is ENHRY and CDR2 is SYGVKD. CDR3 region: CATTPQRGADEQYF. In nucleotides, the CDR3 is TGTGCCACCACCCCCCAGCGGGGGGCTGACGAGCAGTACTTC.

The rearrangement uses TRBV7-2 and TRBJ2-1; 8 bases map to TRBD2. Trimming cost V 0 bases and J 6 bases; bases outside gene matches: 4. The CDR3 is made up of 15 amino acids. Germline CDR1 is SGHTA and CDR2 is FQGNSA. The CDR3 sequence is CASSLAGGAINEQFF. Here the CDR3 DNA reads TGTGCCAGCAGCTTAGCCGGGGGGGCAATCAATGAGCAGTTCTTC.

The V gene is TRBV30, the J gene TRBJ2-7; D is uncertain. Germline V gene sequence: CDR1 GTSNPN, CDR2 SVGIG (reference sequence). V was pared by 2 bases and J by 4 bases, with 6 bases between. CDR3 length: 11 amino acids. CDR3 residues: CAWSSGYEQYF. Here the CDR3 DNA reads TGTGCCTGGAGTTCAGGATACGAGCAGTACTTC.

This chain links TRBV29-1 with TRBJ2-3, with 8 bases identical to TRBD1. Germline lookup yields CDR1 SQVTM and CDR2 ANQGSEA. The CDR3 consists of 15 residues. V lost 6 bases and J lost 1; bases outside the gene matches: 9. This CDR3 reads CSVVGTGGGTDTQYF. The CDR3 region has the DNA TGCAGCGTCGTCGGGACAGGAGGAGGCACAGATACGCAGTATTTT.

The genes are TRBV30 and TRBJ1-4, with TRBD1 as a possible D gene (6 bases). Germline V lookup: CDR1 GTSNPN, CDR2 SVGIG (reference sequence). The CDR3 sequence is 14 residues long. V was clipped by 8 bases and J by 4 bases, with 17 bases between them. The CDR3 DNA follows: TGTGCCGCACACCCACAGGGTGGTAATGAAAAACTGTTTTTT. Its protein is CAAHPQGGNEKLFF.

V is TRBV7-9 and J is TRBJ1-3, with D possibly matching TRBD1 (6 bases). The V end lost 5 bases, the J end lost 0 bases, and 11 bases lay between the germline ends. CDR1 and CDR2 (germline): SEHNR, FQNEAQ (reference sequence). The CDR3 sequence is 15 residues long. The CDR3: CASSRTATSGNTIYF. Written as DNA, the CDR3 is TGTGCCAGCAGCAGGACAGCGACCTCTGGAAACACCATATATTTT.

This sequence joins TRBV7-9 and TRBJ1-2; TRBD1 matches at 12 bases. CDR1 is SEHNR, CDR2 FQNEAQ, per germline (reference sequence). V was pared by 3 bases and J by 8 bases, with 4 bases of the junction left unmatched. CDR3 length equals 14 residues. CDR3 nucleotide sequence: TGTGCCAGCAGCTTGGGGACAGGGGGCCGGGGCTACACCTTC. Translating gives CASSLGTGGRGYTF.

The chain joins TRBV7-7 to TRBJ1-4, with D possibly TRBD1 on 6 matching bases. Trimming removed 1 base at V and 7 bases at J, with 13 bases between. CDR3 length: 15 amino acids. Looked up from germline, CDR1 is SSHAT and CDR2 is FNYEAQ (reference sequence). CDR3 region: CASSLVGGLGEKLFF. For the CDR3, the DNA is TGTGCCAGCAGCTTAGTCGGGGGGCTCGGTGAAAAACTGTTTTTT.

J is TRBJ2-7 and V is TRBV7-2, with D possibly being TRBD2 (6 bases). The germline V gene encodes CDR1 SGHTA and CDR2 FQGNSA. With 2 bases removed from V and 4 bases from J, the gap between germline ends came to 9 bases. This CDR3 contains 13 residues. CDR3 amino acids: CASSLKGGYEQYF. DNA of the CDR3: TGTGCCAGCAGCTTAAAGGGAGGTTACGAGCAGTACTTC.

The V and J genes are TRBV11-3 and TRBJ2-7, with TRBD2 matching over 12 bases. In germline, CDR1 is SGHNT, CDR2 YENEEA. Trimming took 1 base from V and 3 from J; bases not matched to a gene: 13. The CDR3 is made up of 19 amino acids. For the CDR3, the DNA is TGTGCCAGCAGCTTAGGAACTAGCGGGGGGCCCCCGCAATACTACGAGCAGTACTTC. It yields the protein CASSLGTSGGPPQYYEQYF.

The rearrangement links TRBV19 to TRBJ2-3, with D possibly matching TRBD2 (7 bases). CDR3 size: 14 residues. V was cut by 9 bases and J by 0 bases, with 13 bases left in between. Germline V gene sequence: CDR1 LNHDA, CDR2 SQIVND (reference sequence). This chain's CDR3 is CASGGRASTDTQYF. The DNA of the CDR3 is TGTGCCAGCGGGGGGCGAGCTAGCACAGATACGCAGTATTTT.

The CDR3 spells CASSLDRPNTGELFF. The CDR3 coding sequence is TGTGCCAGCAGTTTAGACAGGCCGAACACCGGGGAGCTGTTTTTT. V is TRBV28 and J is TRBJ2-2, with TRBD1 as a possible D gene (6 bases). This CDR3 has 15 residues. V was pared by 2 bases and J by 0 bases, with 7 bases between. The V gene's germline CDR1 is MDHEN and CDR2 SYDVKM.

Only one count was recorded for this clone. The chain has TRBV27 and TRBJ1-1; a possible D gene is TRBD1 (6 bases). Trimming cost V 3 bases and J 0 bases, with 11 bases left between them. Germline loops: CDR1 MNHEY, CDR2 SMNVEV (reference sequence). CDR3 length: 15 residues. CDR3 bases: TGTGCCAGCAGTTTTAGGGACACCTTGAACACTGAAGCTTTCTTT. It encodes CASSFRDTLNTEAFF.

This clone was found once. This chain links TRBV4-3 with TRBJ2-7, with 10 nucleotides matching TRBD2. The CDR3 runs 17 residues. V was pared by 0 bases and J by 3 bases, with 8 bases of the junction left unmatched. Germline lookup yields CDR1 LGHNA and CDR2 YSLEER. This chain's CDR3 is CASSQEFASGGFYEQYF. CDR3 bases: TGCGCCAGCAGCCAAGAGTTCGCTAGCGGGGGATTCTACGAGCAGTACTTC.

The chain recombines TRBV5-6 with TRBJ1-1; D gene unclear. The CDR3 totals 15 residues. V was cut by 4 bases and J by 1 base, with 14 bases left in between. CDR1 and CDR2 (germline): SGHDT, YYEEEE. CDR3: CASSLDGRQNTEAFF. The CDR3 DNA is TGTGCCAGCAGCCTGGACGGACGGCAGAACACTGAAGCTTTCTTT.

The CDR3 here is CASSLQGRDTEAFF. CDR3 bases: TGTGCCAGCAGTTTACAGGGTAGGGACACTGAAGCTTTCTTT. The chain uses TRBV7-8 and TRBJ1-1, with D possibly TRBD1 on 6 matching bases. Trimming cost V 6 bases and J 3 bases, with 14 bases left between them. The CDR3 length is 14 residues. Germline-derived CDR1 and CDR2 are SGHVS and FQNEAQ.

The rearrangement links TRBV6-5 to TRBJ2-7; 10 bases match TRBD1. V lost 6 bases and J lost 2; bases outside the gene matches: 7. This CDR3 has 15 residues. Looked up from germline, CDR1 is MNHEY and CDR2 is SVGAGI. This CDR3 reads CASRIDRGLAYEQYF. The CDR3 region has the DNA TGTGCCAGCAGGATCGACAGGGGGCTTGCCTACGAGCAGTACTTC.

This rearrangement joins TRBV27 to TRBJ2-1; D is perhaps TRBD1 or TRBD2 (5 bases each). The CDR3 has 15 amino acids. Trimming took off 6 bases at V and 3 bases at J, with 15 bases between the two ends. CDR1 and CDR2 from the germline V gene are MNHEY and SMNVEV (reference sequence). The CDR3 here is CASSLGRIDYNEQFF. CDR3 coding DNA: TGTGCCAGCAGCCTGGGACGGATAGACTACAATGAGCAGTTCTTC.

This clone has only a few counts. The rearrangement joins TRBV2 to TRBJ2-7; a weak D match, TRBD2 (5 bases). The CDR3 sequence is 13 residues long. V lost 2 bases, J lost 7 bases, and 12 bases lay in between. Germline V CDR1 and CDR2: SNHLY, FYNNEI. The CDR3 DNA reads TGTGCCAGCAGTGAAAAGAGGGCGCAGGAGCAGTACTTC. Its translation: CASSEKRAQEQYF.

As regards this clone: Other nucleotide sequences from this sample produce the same CDR3. V usage is TRBV2 and J usage is TRBJ2-2, with 7 bases identical to TRBD2. J lost 5 bases, V lost 6 bases, and 6 bases had no gene match. CDR1 and CDR2 from the germline V gene are SNHLY and FYNNEI. This CDR3 region has 14 residues. Here the CDR3 DNA reads TGTGCCAGCAGGGGAGGGACGGGGACCGGGGAGCTGTTTTTT. It encodes CASRGGTGTGELFF.

The rearrangement uses TRBV2 and TRBJ2-1; D may be TRBD1 or TRBD2 (5 bases each). Germline V CDR1 and CDR2: SNHLY, FYNNEI. Trimming removed 5 bases from V and 9 bases from J, with 17 bases in between. This CDR3 region has 14 residues. CDR3 DNA: TGTGCCAGCAGTAGGGACCAATCTCTTGGTGAGCAGTTCTTC. It specifies CASSRDQSLGEQFF.

The chain employs TRBV12-5 and TRBJ2-7; 8 bases map to TRBD1. Germline V gene lookup returns CDR1 LGHNT and CDR2 FRNRAP. Trimming took 0 bases from V and 2 from J; bases not matched to a gene: 6. The CDR3 is made up of 16 amino acids. CDR3 region: CASGLVGQALPYEQYF. CDR3 nucleotides: TGTGCTAGTGGTTTGGTGGGACAGGCGTTACCCTACGAGCAGTACTTC.

The chain links TRBV30 to TRBJ2-3; D might be TRBD2 (5 bases). The germline V and J ends were trimmed by 4 bases and 0 bases, with 8 bases remaining between them. The CDR3 sequence is 13 residues long. CDR1 is GTSNPN, CDR2 SVGIG, per germline (reference sequence). In nucleotides, the CDR3 is TGTGCCTGGACTGGACTTAGCACAGATACGCAGTATTTT. This codes for CAWTGLSTDTQYF.